This entry lists 14 T cell receptor beta chains sequenced from one sample in a study of Ad26.COV2.S vaccination and SARS-CoV-2 variants. Treatment indicated: 15 to 20 received Ad26.COV2.S at low or high dose, single or two shots; five or six received placebo; per-sample allocation not given. Collection of the samples took place on day 63 after the first injection of vaccine or placebo. The repertoire was sequenced with immunoSEQ multiplex PCR; TCRdb's copy has only in-frame clones and lacks some. The data show some 340,000 clones, with just over 85% seen just once and approximately 1.9% held by the top ten. Sequencing used peripheral blood, obtained in a trial of Ad26.COV2.S vaccine versus placebo. These receptors came from a person aged 18-65 years who received the Ad26.COV2.S COVID-19 vaccine or a placebo.

The chain joins TRBV5-1 to TRBJ2-2; the match to TRBD1 covers 7 bases. The germline V gene encodes CDR1 SGHRS and CDR2 YFSETQ. V was pared by 4 bases and J by 0 bases, with 6 bases of the junction left unmatched. The CDR3 extends over 16 amino acids. CDR3 bases: TGCGCCAGCAGCCCTGGACAGGACACGAACACCGGGGAGCTGTTTTTT. Protein sequence: CASSPGQDTNTGELFF.

The V and J genes are TRBV5-4 and TRBJ1-4; D call uncertain. The V end was cut by 0 bases, the J end by 5 bases, with 8 bases between. Germline V CDR1 and CDR2: SGHNT, YYREEE (reference sequence). This CDR3 has 14 residues. CDR3: CASSLGQSNEKLFF. As DNA, the CDR3 is TGTGCCAGCAGCTTGGGGCAGTCGAATGAAAAACTGTTTTTT.

The V call is TRBV9, the J call TRBJ2-3; a possible D gene is TRBD1 (7 bases). The CDR3 consists of 16 residues. V was shortened by 3 bases and J by 3 bases, with 17 bases between the two germline ends. The germline gives CDR1 SGDLS, CDR2 YYNGEE. CDR3 DNA: TGTGCCAGCAGCGCCCAGGGGGGCAGAGGGACAGATACGCAGTATTTT. Amino acid sequence: CASSAQGGRGTDTQYF.

The chain couples TRBV29-1 to TRBJ2-7; maybe TRBD1 (6 bases). Germline V CDR1 and CDR2: SQVTM, ANQGSEA. The CDR3 is 14 residues long. V lost 3 bases to trimming and J lost 12 bases, with 24 bases between them. The DNA for the CDR3 is TGCAGCGTTGATATTAATCCGCCGGACAGCCTTCGGTACTTC. This translates into CSVDINPPDSLRYF.

The gene calls are TRBV5-5 and TRBJ2-1; TRBD1 is a possible D gene (5 bases). The CDR3 runs 15 residues. Trimming removed 5 bases at V and 9 bases at J, with 21 bases between. Germline CDR1 reads SGHKS; CDR2 reads YYEKEE (reference sequence). DNA of the CDR3: TGTGCCAGCAGACCCGGACAATTAAACGTATTTGAGCAGTTCTTC. It specifies CASRPGQLNVFEQFF. The variable domain in full, completed from reference TRBV5-5 and TRBJ2-1, reads DAGVTQSPTHLIKTRGQQVTLRCSPISGHKSVSWYQQVLGQGPQFIFQYYEKEERGRGNFPDRFSARQFPNYSSELNVNALLLGDSALYLCASRPGQLNVFEQFFGPGTRLTVL.

The rearrangement links TRBV11-2 to TRBJ2-3; 10 nucleotides line up with TRBD2. CDR1 SGHAT and CDR2 FQNNGV come from the germline V gene. V dropped 4 bases and J dropped 2; count of bases not matched to a gene: 9. This CDR3 spans 17 amino acids. The CDR3 coding sequence is TGTGCCAGCAGCTCCGCTAGCGGGGGAGGCTACACAGATACGCAGTATTTT. This codes for CASSSASGGGYTDTQYF.

The chain has TRBV24-1 and TRBJ2-5, with 7 bases identical to TRBD2. The CDR3 runs to 15 residues. V gave up 4 bases and J gave up 5 bases; unmatched junction bases: 9. Per germline, CDR1 KGHDR and CDR2 SFDVKD. The CDR3 region is CATSDPRGGPETQYF. The CDR3, as DNA: TGTGCCACCAGTGACCCACGGGGAGGGCCGGAGACCCAGTACTTC.

The chain is built from TRBV6-2 or TRBV6-3 and TRBJ1-2; no firm D call. Trimming shortened V by 5 bases and J by 6 bases, and 10 bases separated the two germline ends. This CDR3 region has 12 residues. CDR1 is MNHEY, CDR2 SVGEGT, per germline. CDR3 bases: TGTGCCAGCAGTCCCCAATTTGATGGCTACACCTTC. Translating it yields CASSPQFDGYTF.

This clone was seen just once. The rearrangement joins TRBV19 to TRBJ2-7; 12 nucleotides align to TRBD1. Germline lookup yields CDR1 LNHDA and CDR2 SQIVND (reference sequence). This CDR3 has 14 residues. The V and J ends lost 7 bases and 5 bases, in that order; junction bases with no gene match: 6. This CDR3 reads CASTPGTGGHEQYF. The CDR3 nucleotides read TGTGCCAGTACCCCCGGGACAGGGGGCCACGAGCAGTACTTC.

This chain joins TRBV4-2 and TRBJ1-2; D is perhaps TRBD1 (5 bases). Germline CDR1 is LGHNA and CDR2 is YNFKEQ. CDR3 length: 13 residues. Trimming took 8 bases from V and 5 from J, leaving 15 bases between them. CDR3 sequence: CASGQGIAYGYTF. The DNA of the CDR3 is TGTGCCAGCGGACAAGGGATCGCGTATGGCTACACCTTC.

This chain links TRBV7-2 with TRBJ1-2; D unclear. Trimming removed 0 bases from V and 2 bases from J, with 7 bases in between. Germline CDR1 reads SGHTA; CDR2 reads FQGNSA. This CDR3 has 14 residues. CDR3 in amino acids: CASSLARQNYGYTF. The CDR3 nucleotides are TGTGCCAGCAGCTTAGCGCGGCAGAACTATGGCTACACCTTC.

The chain links TRBV2 to TRBJ1-1; no firm D call. The V gene's germline CDR1 is SNHLY and CDR2 FYNNEI. The CDR3 runs to 11 residues. V was clipped by 10 bases and J by 3 bases, with 9 bases between them. CDR3 nucleotide sequence: TGTGCCACCACAGTGGACACTGAAGCTTTCTTT. It codes for CATTVDTEAFF.

There are many counts of this clone. The gene calls are TRBV24-1 and TRBJ2-2; 9 bases align to TRBD1. This CDR3 is 17 amino acids long. The trim removed 4 bases at V and 5 bases at J, leaving 10 bases unmatched. Germline V gene lookup returns CDR1 KGHDR and CDR2 SFDVKD. The CDR3 DNA sequence: TGTGCCACCAGTGACCCCACGACAGGGGGGGATACCGGGGAGCTGTTTTTT. The encoded protein is CATSDPTTGGDTGELFF.

This chain connects TRBV6-6 to TRBJ1-5, with D hard to call. Looked up from germline, CDR1 is MNHNY and CDR2 is SVGAGI (reference sequence). Trimming removed 2 bases at V and 5 bases at J, with 10 bases between. The CDR3 covers 14 residues. The CDR3: CASSYETLDQPQHF. The DNA for the CDR3 is TGTGCCAGCAGTTACGAGACCTTAGATCAGCCCCAGCATTTT.